Given below is one T cell receptor beta chain in context. The target antigen is unknown. This sample is drawn from a study of blood T cells in healthy people across ages. Study-wide results and caveats: Lack of knowledge of donor CMV status possibly confounded expanded clonotype changes.

The germline gives CDR1 SGHTA, CDR2 FQGNSA. The CDR3 contains 17 residues. V was trimmed by 5 bases and J by 1 base, leaving 19 bases between them. Sample-barcoded 5' priming and a J-beta primer mix drove a second PCR of 7 to 11 cycles. TCRdb used MiXCR to reprocess the 5' RACE reads, holding one entry per CDR3 protein. There are approximately 810,000 distinct CDR3 sequences in the sample; about 34% occur only once, and approximately 12% lies in the top ten. The sample comprised blood. V and J are TRBV7-2 and TRBJ2-3; weak D call: TRBD2 (6 bases). This TCR derives from a man younger than 35 in good health. In DNA, the CDR3 is TGTGCCAGCAGCCCCCAGCGCGGGATGTGGGGCACAGATACGCAGTATTTT. Its protein is CASSPQRGMWGTDTQYF.